Included here is one T cell receptor (beta chain) sequence, with context. The antigen remains undetermined. Unmatched junction bases numbered 13, after V lost 4 bases and J lost 10 bases. CDR3 length equals 16 residues. The germline V gene has CDR1 GTSNPN and CDR2 SVGIG (reference sequence). Splitting of CD4+ cells produced CD45RA+ naive and CD45RA-negative memory subsets. In the original analysis: Owing to the provision of junction-only sequences devoid of quality scores by immunoSEQ, filtering differed. Sequencing used immunoSEQ multiplex PCR; TCRdb keeps in-frame clones, though not all of them. D and trimming were read from the DNA, whereas the V and J calls and clone size are those reported in that table. The profile covers more than 2 million clones, with around 95% appearing a single time and 0.13% taken by the ten largest. This sample was taken from a study of shared clonotypes between healthy human individuals. Study summary: Plates per donor: three CD4 naive, three CD4 memory, two CD8 naive, one CD8 memory.

Study results and caveats: It was the non-shared clonotypes that had lower generation probabilities than clonotypes shared by all four donors.

This rearrangement joins TRBV30 to TRBJ2-5, with 15 nucleotides matching TRBD2. The TCR comes from a man younger than 35 in good health. The specimen was naive CD4+ T cells sorted from blood. Subset in this sample: CD45RA+ positively selected. The CDR3 DNA is TGTGCCTGGACCACACCTTGGACTAGCGGGAGGGGGGACCAGTACTTC. Translating it yields CAWTTPWTSGRGDQYF.